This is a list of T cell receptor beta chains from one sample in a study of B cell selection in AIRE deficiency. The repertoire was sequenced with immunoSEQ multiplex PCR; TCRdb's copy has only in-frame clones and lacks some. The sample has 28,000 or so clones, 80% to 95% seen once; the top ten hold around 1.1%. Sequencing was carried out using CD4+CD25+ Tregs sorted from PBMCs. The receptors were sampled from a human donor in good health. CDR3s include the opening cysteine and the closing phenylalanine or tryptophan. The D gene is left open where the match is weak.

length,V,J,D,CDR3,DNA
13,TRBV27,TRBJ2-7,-,CASRRDRAYEQYF,TGTGCCAGCAGGCGGGACAGAGCCTACGAGCAGTACTTC
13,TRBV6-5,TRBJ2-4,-,CASRDLAKNIQYF,TGTGCCAGCAGGGACCTAGCCAAAAACATTCAGTACTTC
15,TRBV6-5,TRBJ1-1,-,CASSYRGDPPTEAFF,TGTGCCAGCAGTTACAGGGGGGACCCACCTACTGAAGCTTTCTTT
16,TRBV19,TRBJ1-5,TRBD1,CASTTLTGYVNQPQHF,TGTGCCAGTACCACCCTGACAGGGTACGTCAATCAGCCCCAGCATTTT
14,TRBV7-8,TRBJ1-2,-,CASSFGAWDDRYTF,TGTGCCAGCAGCTTTGGGGCTTGGGACGATCGCTACACCTTC
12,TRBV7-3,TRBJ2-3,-,CASSLMGDTQYF,TGTGCCAGCAGCTTAATGGGGGATACGCAGTATTTT
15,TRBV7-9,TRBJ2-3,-,CASSPTKGVADTQYF,TGTGCCAGCAGCCCTACGAAGGGGGTGGCAGATACGCAGTATTTT
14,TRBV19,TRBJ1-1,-,CASGGGRRNTEAFF,TGTGCCAGTGGGGGGGGCAGGAGGAACACTGAAGCTTTCTTT
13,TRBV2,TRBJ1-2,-,CASMSRPDYGYTF,TGTGCCAGCATGAGCAGGCCAGACTATGGCTACACCTTC
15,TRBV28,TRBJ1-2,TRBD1,CASSSPGTANYGYTF,TGTGCCAGCAGTTCCCCCGGGACAGCAAACTATGGCTACACCTTC
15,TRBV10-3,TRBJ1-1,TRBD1,CAIRSQGALVTEAFF,TGTGCCATCAGGAGTCAGGGGGCCCTTGTTACTGAAGCTTTCTTT
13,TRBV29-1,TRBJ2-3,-,CSVERGGTDTQYF,TGCAGCGTTGAAAGGGGGGGGACAGATACGCAGTATTTT
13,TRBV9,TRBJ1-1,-,CASSVVSNTEAFF,TGTGCCAGCAGCGTCGTCTCGAACACTGAAGCTTTCTTT
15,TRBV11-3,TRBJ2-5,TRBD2,CASSLGTGGVETQYF,TGTGCCAGCAGCTTAGGAACGGGAGGGGTGGAGACCCAGTACTTC
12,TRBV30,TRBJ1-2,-,CAWSSTREGYTF,TGTGCCTGGAGTTCCACCCGGGAAGGCTACACCTTC
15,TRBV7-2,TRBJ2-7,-,CASSLISQPTYEQYF,TGTGCCAGCAGCTTAATAAGTCAGCCAACCTACGAGCAGTACTTC
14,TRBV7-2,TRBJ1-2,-,CASSPDGSNYGYTF,TGTGCCAGCAGCCCGGACGGATCCAACTATGGCTACACCTTC
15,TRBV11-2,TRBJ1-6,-,CASSLVPENNSPLHF,TGTGCCAGCAGCTTAGTTCCCGAGAATAATTCACCCCTCCACTTT
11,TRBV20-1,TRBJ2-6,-,CSASGANVLTF,TGCAGTGCTAGTGGGGCCAACGTCCTGACTTTC
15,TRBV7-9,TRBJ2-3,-,CASSLDGRGTDTQYF,TGTGCCAGCAGCTTAGATGGCAGGGGCACAGATACGCAGTATTTT
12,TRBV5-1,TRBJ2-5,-,CASSLTMETQYF,TGCGCCAGCAGCTTGACAATGGAGACCCAGTACTTC
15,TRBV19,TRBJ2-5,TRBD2,CASSIVQGGVGTQYF,TGTGCCAGTAGTATAGTGCAGGGAGGGGTGGGGACCCAGTACTTC
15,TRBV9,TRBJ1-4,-,CASSVAGQGYEKLFF,TGTGCCAGCAGCGTAGCTGGGCAGGGGTATGAAAAACTGTTTTTT
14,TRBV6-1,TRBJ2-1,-,CASSEASIRNEQFF,TGTGCCAGCAGTGAAGCTAGTATTCGCAATGAGCAGTTCTTC
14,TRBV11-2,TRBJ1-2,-,CASSPRDINYGYTF,TGTGCCAGCAGCCCCCGGGACATCAACTATGGCTACACCTTC